This TCR beta chain was sequenced during a study of shared clonotypes between healthy human individuals. Naivety among CD8 cells was defined by CD45RO negativity and positive CCR7 selection, thereby excluding terminally differentiated effector memory CD45RA+ cells. Assay: immunoSEQ multiplex PCR; the TCRdb copy retains only in-frame clones and omits some. Here the sample spans hundreds of thousands of clones, about 95% being singletons. The germline V gene encodes CDR1 SGHRS and CDR2 YFSETQ. The V end was cut by 0 bases, the J end by 8 bases, with 14 bases between. This CDR3 is built from 15 residues.

This clonotype was obtained from a woman in her 30s in good health. The source material was naive CD8+ T cells sorted from blood. V is TRBV5-1 and J is TRBJ1-4, with D maybe TRBD1 (5 bases). In nucleotides, the CDR3 is TGCGCCAGCAGCTTGGCTGGGGACGGATGGGAAAAACTGTTTTTT. Protein product: CASSLAGDGWEKLFF.